Shown below are 14 T cell receptor beta chains from a single sample sequenced in a study of T cell responses to AZD1222 COVID-19 vaccine. Sequenced by immunoSEQ multiplex PCR; TCRdb stores in-frame clones only, minus some. This sample has 90,000 to 150,000 clones, with around 89% found just once. The sample was peripheral blood, taken on day 0 of AZD1222 vaccination. The receptors were gathered from an adult in good health.

The chain uses TRBV6-4 and TRBJ1-1; no clear D. The CDR3 contains 13 residues. Germline V gene lookup returns CDR1 MRHNA and CDR2 SNTAGT. Trimming cost V 6 bases and J 4 bases, with 12 bases left between them. The CDR3 sequence: CASRSDAATEAFF. The CDR3 DNA sequence: TGTGCCAGCAGATCCGACGCGGCCACTGAAGCTTTCTTT.

This clone came up once. The chain employs TRBV29-1 and TRBJ1-1, with D perhaps TRBD1 (6 bases). Deletions cut 8 bases from V and 6 bases from J, with 16 bases between. The CDR3 length is 12 residues. Germline CDR1 is SQVTM and CDR2 is ANQGSEA. The CDR3 sequence is CSTHPGGAEAFF. The DNA of the CDR3 is TGCAGCACGCACCCTGGGGGCGCTGAAGCTTTCTTT.

The V and J genes are TRBV6-5 and TRBJ2-7; D perhaps matches TRBD1 (6 bases). From germline, CDR1 is MNHEY and CDR2 SVGAGI. This CDR3 comprises 13 residues. V was clipped by 6 bases and J by 4 bases, with 13 bases between them. CDR3: CASRQGFRYEQYF. For the CDR3, the DNA is TGTGCCAGCAGACAGGGTTTTAGGTACGAGCAGTACTTC.

The rearrangement joins TRBV19 to TRBJ2-1; 10 positions match TRBD2. Germline V lookup: CDR1 LNHDA, CDR2 SQIVND (reference sequence). Trimming removed 0 bases from V and 0 bases from J; junction bases left unmatched: 11. There are 20 residues in the CDR3. The CDR3 loop is CASSIDFPSGGVISYNEQFF. The CDR3 DNA is TGTGCCAGTAGTATAGATTTTCCAAGCGGGGGGGTCATCTCCTACAATGAGCAGTTCTTC.

The chain carries TRBV5-1 and TRBJ1-1, with 9 bases matching TRBD1. Per germline, CDR1 SGHRS and CDR2 YFSETQ. The CDR3 spans 15 residues. The V segment lost 8 bases and the J segment 0 bases; nucleotides outside the gene matches: 8. Here the CDR3 reads CASQQGASMNTEAFF. DNA for the CDR3: TGCGCCAGTCAACAGGGGGCGTCCATGAACACTGAAGCTTTCTTT.

The V gene is TRBV15, the J gene TRBJ1-3; 7 nucleotides agree with TRBD1. This CDR3 has 16 amino acids. The trim removed 6 bases at V and 4 bases at J, leaving 12 bases unmatched. CDR1 and CDR2 (germline): LNHNV, YYDKDF (reference sequence). In DNA, the CDR3 is TGTGCCACCAGGGGACGGGGGACAGTCCTCGGAAACACCATATATTTT. It specifies CATRGRGTVLGNTIYF. The full variable domain, in which reference TRBV15 and TRBJ1-3 provide the parts outside the CDR3, is DAMVIQNPRYQVTQFGKPVTLSCSQTLNHNVMYWYQQKSSQAPKLLFHYYDKDFNNEADTPDNFQSRRPNTSFCFLDIRSPGLGDTAMYLCATRGRGTVLGNTIYFGEGSWLTVV.

This rearrangement joins TRBV6-1 to TRBJ2-7; 7 positions match TRBD2. Germline values: CDR1 MNHNS, CDR2 SASEGT. Trimming removed 0 bases from V and 3 bases from J; junction bases left unmatched: 5. The CDR3 is 15 amino acids. The CDR3 DNA sequence: TGTGCCAGCAGTGAAGCGCGGGGGATGGACTACGAGCAGTACTTC. Translation gives CASSEARGMDYEQYF.

The chain carries TRBV5-1 and TRBJ1-4, with no clear D. The CDR3 consists of 15 residues. Germline assignment: CDR1 SGHRS and CDR2 YFSETQ. The V end lost 3 bases, the J end lost 5 bases, and 14 bases lay between the germline ends. The CDR3 region is CASSSDWESNEKLFF. CDR3 bases: TGCGCCAGCAGCTCAGACTGGGAAAGCAATGAAAAACTGTTTTTT.

The chain combines TRBV10-2 with TRBJ2-7; D gene ambiguous. CDR3 length: 16 residues. Germline V lookup: CDR1 WSHSY, CDR2 SAAADI. V was clipped by 2 bases and J by 0 bases, with 14 bases between them. The CDR3: CASSEVEWTASYEQYF. The CDR3 nucleotides are TGCGCCAGCAGTGAGGTGGAATGGACGGCCTCCTACGAGCAGTACTTC.

J is TRBJ2-5 and V is TRBV5-1, with D uncertain. Germline-derived CDR1 and CDR2 are SGHRS and YFSETQ. V shed 4 bases and J shed 4 bases, with 8 bases lying between them. The CDR3 is 12 amino acids. CDR3 sequence (DNA): TGCGCCAGCAGCCTTCAGCTAGAGACCCAGTACTTC. This gives the protein CASSLQLETQYF.

The chain combines TRBV19 with TRBJ2-1, with D possibly TRBD1 on 5 matching bases. The germline V gene encodes CDR1 LNHDA and CDR2 SQIVND (reference sequence). Trimming left V 1 base short and J 9 bases short, with 19 bases between. The CDR3 totals 16 residues. The CDR3 DNA reads as TGTGCCAGTAGTATAGTTCAGGGAACCCTCTTCTCTGAGCAGTTCTTC. Translating gives CASSIVQGTLFSEQFF.

The chain carries TRBV7-2 and TRBJ2-2; D not certain. In germline, CDR1 is SGHTA, CDR2 FQGNSA. The length of the CDR3 is 12 residues. Deletions cut 6 bases from V and 1 base from J, with 3 bases between. CDR3: CASRGNTGELFF. CDR3 DNA: TGTGCCAGCAGGGGGAACACCGGGGAGCTGTTTTTT.

The chain couples TRBV4-3 to TRBJ1-1, with a possible D match to TRBD1 (6 bases). The CDR3 has 16 amino acids. Germline loops: CDR1 LGHNA, CDR2 YSLEER. V was cut by 0 bases and J by 7 bases, with 18 bases left in between. The CDR3 loop reads CASSQDGGGSLFEAFF. CDR3 coding DNA: TGCGCCAGCAGCCAAGATGGGGGGGGCAGCTTATTTGAAGCTTTCTTT.

V is TRBV4-2 and J is TRBJ1-4; the match to TRBD1 covers 8 bases. The V segment lost 1 base and the J segment 4 bases; nucleotides outside the gene matches: 5. CDR1 is LGHNA and CDR2 is YNFKEQ in the germline V gene. The CDR3 contains 16 residues. CDR3 sequence reads: CASSQVGTGFNEKLFF. As DNA, the CDR3 is TGTGCCAGCAGCCAAGTGGGGACAGGATTTAATGAAAAACTGTTTTTT.